The clone carrying this T cell receptor beta chain was found a few times. MiXCR, run by TCRdb on the RT-PCR reads, gives a single entry per CDR3 protein. The sample has about 650,000 distinct CDR3 sequences; about a sixth are singletons. These data are taken from a study of response to subunit inactivated influenza vaccine. The CDR3 has 19 amino acids. Germline V gives CDR1 MNHNS, CDR2 SASEGT. Trimming took off 5 bases at V and 4 bases at J, with 29 bases between the two ends. The rearrangement links TRBV6-1 to TRBJ2-5; a possible D gene is TRBD1 (6 bases). The sample in question was PBMCs from blood, obtained roughly 12 days after vaccination. The sequence derives from a man aged 45 to 65 who received an inactivated influenza vaccine. The CDR3 sequence is CASSRKDRPLVEVGETQYF. The DNA of the CDR3 is TGTGCCAGCAGTCGGAAAGACAGGCCTCTGGTGGAAGTTGGAGAGACCCAGTACTTC.